Following are 27 T cell receptor beta chains from one sample sequenced in a study of CD8 T cells in ankylosing spondylitis. MiXCR, applied by TCRdb to the 5' RACE reads, yields one record per CDR3 protein. Here the sample spans roughly 230,000 distinct CDR3 sequences, over 15% being singletons. Material: blood, either unsorted or a sorted T cell fraction (not recorded which). Receptor source: a male donor with ankylosing spondylitis or in good health (not recorded which).

This clonotype came up a few times. V usage is TRBV15 and J usage is TRBJ2-1; 10 nucleotides agree with TRBD1. The CDR3 has 15 amino acids. The ends lost 5 bases at V and 4 bases at J; junction bases unmatched: 5. Germline V lookup: CDR1 LNHNV, CDR2 YYDKDF (reference sequence). CDR3 in amino acids: CATSGRDRGYNEQFF. In DNA form, the CDR3 reads TGTGCCACCAGCGGGCGGGACAGGGGTTACAATGAGCAGTTCTTC.

This clonotype was seen many times. This chain joins TRBV9 and TRBJ1-1; no definite D call. V was cut by 0 bases and J by 0 bases, with 12 bases left in between. This CDR3 has 16 residues. Per the germline V gene, CDR1 is SGDLS and CDR2 is YYNGEE. The CDR3 DNA reads as TGTGCCAGCAGCGTAGGTTCAGGTATGTTGAACACTGAAGCTTTCTTT. Translated: CASSVGSGMLNTEAFF.

This chain joins TRBV12-3 or TRBV12-4 and TRBJ2-3; 10 bases match TRBD2. Unmatched junction bases numbered 19, after V lost 3 bases and J lost 4 bases. This CDR3 contains 20 residues. The CDR3 here is CASSFVLKLAGSGAADTQYF. The CDR3 region has the DNA TGTGCCAGCAGTTTTGTGTTGAAACTAGCGGGGTCCGGGGCAGCAGATACGCAGTATTTT.

This chain uses TRBV24-1 with TRBJ1-4; D remains ambiguous. Germline V gene sequence: CDR1 KGHDR, CDR2 SFDVKD. The CDR3 totals 11 residues. V lost 4 bases, J lost 5 bases, and 1 base lay in between. The DNA of the CDR3 is TGTGCCACCAGTGAAAATGAAAAACTGTTTTTT. This gives the protein CATSENEKLFF.

J is TRBJ2-1 and V is TRBV6-4; D remains unclear. Germline-derived CDR1 and CDR2 are MRHNA and SNTAGT. Trimming pared 3 bases from V and 7 bases from J, leaving 7 bases between. The CDR3 totals 12 residues. CDR3 nucleotides: TGTGCCAGCAGTGATATCGGTAATGAGCAGTTCTTC. This encodes CASSDIGNEQFF.

This clonotype showed up just a few times. The CDR3 DNA sequence: TGTGCCAGCAGTTACTCGACGGGTACAGGATGGGAAGCTTTCTTT. This sequence encodes CASSYSTGTGWEAFF. The J gene is TRBJ1-1, the V gene TRBV6-5, with D maybe TRBD1 (5 bases). Trimming took off 0 bases at V and 8 bases at J, with 16 bases between the two ends. This CDR3 is built from 15 residues. Germline CDR1 reads MNHEY; CDR2 reads SVGAGI.

The J gene is TRBJ2-7, the V gene TRBV13, with 9 bases that match TRBD1. Germline V gene data show CDR1 as PRHDT and CDR2 as FYEKMQ (reference sequence). The V gene end was trimmed by 6 bases and the J gene end by 1 base; junction bases not matched to a gene: 4. The CDR3 totals 14 residues. The CDR3 reads CASSGQGLSYEQYF. CDR3 bases: TGTGCCAGCAGTGGACAGGGGCTGTCCTACGAGCAGTACTTC.

The rearrangement uses TRBV6-5 and TRBJ2-1, with 10 positions matching TRBD2. The germline gives CDR1 MNHEY, CDR2 SVGAGI. V was clipped by 0 bases and J by 8 bases; unmatched bases: 16. The CDR3 totals 19 residues. The CDR3 here is CASSYSSSGRAKGLDEQFF. Written as DNA, the CDR3 is TGTGCCAGCAGTTACTCTTCCAGCGGGAGGGCCAAGGGTCTGGATGAGCAGTTCTTC.

V is TRBV27 and J is TRBJ1-1; D remains ambiguous. Trimming pared 0 bases from V and 3 bases from J, leaving 8 bases between. This CDR3 spans 14 amino acids. The germline CDR1 and CDR2 sequences are MNHEY and SMNVEV (reference sequence). In DNA, the CDR3 is TGTGCCAGCAGTTTATCGATTTCGTACACTGAAGCTTTCTTT. As protein: CASSLSISYTEAFF.

The rearrangement uses TRBV5-4 and TRBJ2-2; 11 bases match TRBD2. This CDR3 spans 16 amino acids. Trimming at V came to 4 bases and at J to 4 bases, leaving 6 bases not matched to a gene. CDR1 is SGHNT, CDR2 YYREEE, per germline (reference sequence). The CDR3 spells CASSPLAGEPTGELFF. DNA of the CDR3: TGTGCCAGCAGCCCACTAGCGGGAGAACCCACCGGGGAGCTGTTTTTT.

This clonotype was detected a few times. The chain carries TRBV20-1 and TRBJ2-7; D is ambiguous. The V gene lost 7 bases and the J gene lost 2 bases, with 30 bases spanning the gap. The CDR3 is 18 amino acids. Germline-derived CDR1 and CDR2 are DFQATT and SNEGSKA (reference sequence). The CDR3 sequence is CSGLVLTPIAGWPYEQYF. The CDR3 DNA follows: TGCAGTGGGTTGGTCCTGACTCCGATTGCCGGATGGCCCTACGAGCAGTACTTC.

The chain combines TRBV7-2 with TRBJ2-1, with 10 positions matching TRBD2. From germline, CDR1 is SGHTA and CDR2 FQGNSA. The CDR3 consists of 16 residues. V lost 0 bases and J lost 6; bases outside the gene matches: 5. CDR3 in amino acids: CASSLAWTSGPNEQFF. CDR3 sequence (DNA): TGTGCCAGCAGCTTAGCGTGGACTAGCGGCCCCAATGAGCAGTTCTTC.

The J gene is TRBJ2-5, the V gene TRBV21-1. TRBV21-1 is deemed a pseudogene. This CDR3 spans 14 amino acids. CDR3 loop: CASSNPCLGETQYF. In nucleotides, the CDR3 is TGTGCCAGCAGCAATCCGTGTTTGGGAGAGACCCAGTACTTC.

The chain joins TRBV4-1 to TRBJ2-7; a weak D match, TRBD2 (6 bases). The V gene's germline CDR1 is MGHRA and CDR2 YSYEKL. Trimming took 4 bases from V and 0 from J, leaving 16 bases between them. The CDR3 consists of 16 residues. CDR3 sequence: CASSPGGPGASYEQYF. In DNA form, the CDR3 reads TGCGCCAGCAGCCCGGGTGGGCCGGGAGCCTCCTACGAGCAGTACTTC.

This clonotype was seen a handful of times. The genes are TRBV28 and TRBJ2-7, with TRBD1 matching over 7 bases. The CDR3 is made up of 15 amino acids. Germline CDR1 and CDR2: MDHEN and SYDVKM. Unmatched junction bases numbered 7, after V lost 5 bases and J lost 0 bases. DNA of the CDR3: TGTGCCAGCAGTGGGGGACAGACGACCTCCTACGAGCAGTACTTC. The encoded protein is CASSGGQTTSYEQYF. The full variable domain, in which reference TRBV28 and TRBJ2-7 provide the parts outside the CDR3, is DVKVTQSSRYLVKRTGEKVFLECVQDMDHENMFWYRQDPGLGLRLIYFSYDVKMKEKGDIPEGYSVSREKKERFSLILESASTNQTSMYLCASSGGQTTSYEQYFGPGTRLTVT.

In this sample, this clonotype turned up a few times. This chain joins TRBV4-1 and TRBJ1-1; D ambiguous. Germline V gene lookup returns CDR1 MGHRA and CDR2 YSYEKL. Trimming left V 0 bases short and J 0 bases short, with 11 bases between. This CDR3 region has 16 residues. CDR3 nucleotide sequence: TGCGCCAGCAGCCAAGACGATATCACTTTGAACACTGAAGCTTTCTTT. It specifies CASSQDDITLNTEAFF.

This clonotype was seen repeatedly, ten times or more. The chain joins TRBV29-1 to TRBJ1-1; the match to TRBD1 covers 7 bases. CDR1 SQVTM and CDR2 ANQGSEA come from the germline V gene. The CDR3 is made up of 13 amino acids. V shed 4 bases and J 6 bases; nucleotides not matched to a gene: 8. The CDR3 DNA reads as TGCAGCGTTGTCCCCCCAGGGGGAGCTGAAGCTTTCTTT. It yields the protein CSVVPPGGAEAFF.

V is TRBV12-3 or TRBV12-4 and J is TRBJ2-1; TRBD1 aligns across 7 bases. Trimming cost V 8 bases and J 7 bases; bases outside gene matches: 11. The CDR3 totals 14 residues. CDR3 bases: TGTGCCAGCGGAAACACCGGGACAGTGAATGAGCAGTTCTTC. Translated, it gives CASGNTGTVNEQFF.

This clonotype has only a few counts. This chain links TRBV27 with TRBJ2-1; 8 nucleotides match TRBD1. The CDR3 extends over 14 amino acids. CDR1 is MNHEY, CDR2 SMNVEV, per germline (reference sequence). Trimming cost V 6 bases and J 5 bases; bases outside gene matches: 6. The CDR3 protein is CASRGQGANNEQFF. The DNA for the CDR3 is TGTGCCAGCAGGGGGCAGGGGGCCAACAATGAGCAGTTCTTC.

This clonotype was found many times. J is TRBJ2-1 and V is TRBV29-1, with a possible D match to TRBD2 (5 bases). The germline gives CDR1 SQVTM, CDR2 ANQGSEA. The CDR3 loop spans 10 amino acids. The CDR3 sequence: CSYWENEQFF. CDR3 DNA: TGCTCTTATTGGGAGAATGAGCAGTTCTTC.

This clonotype was counted only a few times. This rearrangement joins TRBV10-2 to TRBJ2-7; 7 bases match TRBD2. In germline, CDR1 is WSHSY, CDR2 SAAADI. This CDR3 region has 15 residues. Trimming cost V 7 bases and J 4 bases; bases outside gene matches: 13. The CDR3 spells CASTELLSGRYEQYF. Written as DNA, the CDR3 is TGCGCCAGCACGGAGCTGTTATCCGGGAGGTACGAGCAGTACTTC.

The rearrangement joins TRBV20-1 to TRBJ1-2; 8 positions agree with TRBD1. CDR1 DFQATT and CDR2 SNEGSKA come from the germline V gene (reference sequence). CDR3 length: 16 amino acids. V was clipped by 4 bases and J by 3 bases; unmatched bases: 13. CDR3 loop: CSAIPTGTGSYYGYTF. As DNA, the CDR3 is TGCAGTGCTATCCCGACTGGGACAGGCTCCTACTATGGCTACACCTTC.

This chain joins TRBV5-1 and TRBJ2-2, with a possible D match to TRBD1 (5 bases). CDR3 length: 15 amino acids. Germline CDR1 and CDR2: SGHRS and YFSETQ. V shed 0 bases and J shed 3 bases, with 9 bases lying between them. Here the CDR3 DNA reads TGCGCCAGCAGCTTGGCCGACAGCTACACCGGGGAGCTGTTTTTT. Translated, it gives CASSLADSYTGELFF.

The chain has TRBV18 and TRBJ2-1; D is ambiguous. The CDR3 sequence is 12 residues long. Germline V gene lookup returns CDR1 KGHSH and CDR2 LQKENI. The germline V and J ends were trimmed by 2 bases and 6 bases, with 5 bases remaining between them. DNA for the CDR3: TGTGCCAGCTCACCAACAACCAATGAGCAGTTCTTC. It translates to CASSPTTNEQFF.

The CDR3 DNA reads TGTGCCATGAGCCCCGGGGCGGGACTAGCTGGGAATGAGCAGTTCTTC. This translates into CAMSPGAGLAGNEQFF. J is TRBJ2-1 and V is TRBV13; 9 nucleotides agree with TRBD2. The germline V gene encodes CDR1 PRHDT and CDR2 FYEKMQ (reference sequence). CDR3 length: 16 residues. The junction had 17 bases not matched to a gene; V was cut back by 10 bases and J by 7 bases.

This clonotype was counted only a few times. V and J are TRBV12-5 and TRBJ2-1, with D perhaps given as TRBD1 or TRBD2 (5 bases each). The CDR3 sequence is 17 residues long. Trimming removed 1 base at V and 2 bases at J, with 15 bases between. Per germline, CDR1 LGHNT and CDR2 FRNRAP. The CDR3 here is CASGLGGISGPYNEQFF. The CDR3 nucleotides read TGTGCTAGTGGTTTGGGGGGGATATCGGGCCCCTACAATGAGCAGTTCTTC.

The CDR3 here is CATSPDRGGMNTEAFF. CDR3 bases: TGTGCCACCAGCCCGGACAGGGGGGGAATGAACACTGAAGCTTTCTTT. The chain recombines TRBV15 with TRBJ1-1; 10 bases agree with TRBD1. Germline loops: CDR1 LNHNV, CDR2 YYDKDF (reference sequence). The CDR3 runs to 16 residues. Losses at the gene ends were 5 bases for V and 0 bases for J; bases not matched to a gene: 6. Full variable domain (missing parts from reference TRBV15 and TRBJ1-1): DAMVIQNPRYQVTQFGKPVTLSCSQTLNHNVMYWYQQKSSQAPKLLFHYYDKDFNNEADTPDNFQSRRPNTSFCFLDIRSPGLGDTAMYLCATSPDRGGMNTEAFFGQGTRLTVV.